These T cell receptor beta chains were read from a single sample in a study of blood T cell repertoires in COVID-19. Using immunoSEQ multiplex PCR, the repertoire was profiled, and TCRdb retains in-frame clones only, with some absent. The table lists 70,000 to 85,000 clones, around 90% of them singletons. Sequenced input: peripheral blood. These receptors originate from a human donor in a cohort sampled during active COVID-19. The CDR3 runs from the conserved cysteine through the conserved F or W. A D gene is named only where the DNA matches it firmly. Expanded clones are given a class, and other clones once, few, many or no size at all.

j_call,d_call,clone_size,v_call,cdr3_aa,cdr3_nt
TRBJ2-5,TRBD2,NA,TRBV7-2,CASSRAGVETQYF,TGTGCCAGCAGTCGAGCGGGAGTGGAGACCCAGTACTTC
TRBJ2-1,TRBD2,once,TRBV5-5,CASSLVPGVAGGYEQFF,TGTGCCAGCAGCTTGGTTCCCGGGGTAGCGGGAGGCTATGAGCAGTTCTTC
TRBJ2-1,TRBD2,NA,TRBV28,CASWTSGRNEQFF,TGTGCCAGCTGGACTAGCGGGAGGAATGAGCAGTTCTTC
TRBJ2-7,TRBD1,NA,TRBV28,CASSLTGANEQYF,TGTGCCAGCAGTTTGACAGGGGCGAACGAGCAGTACTTC
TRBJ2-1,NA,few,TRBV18,CASSPLAGNEQFF,TGTGCCAGCTCACCACTAGCTGGTAATGAGCAGTTCTTC
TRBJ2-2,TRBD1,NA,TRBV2,CASSVGTVNTGELFF,TGTGCCAGCAGTGTCGGGACAGTGAACACCGGGGAGCTGTTTTTT
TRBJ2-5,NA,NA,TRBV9,CASRSPDPSAPGGETQYF,TGTGCCAGCAGGTCACCCGATCCGAGCGCCCCCGGGGGAGAGACCCAGTACTTC
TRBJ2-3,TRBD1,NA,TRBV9,CASSVGTGWTDTQYF,TGTGCCAGCAGCGTAGGGACAGGGTGGACAGATACGCAGTATTTT
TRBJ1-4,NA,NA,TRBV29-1,CSVEDITGGTNEKLFF,TGCAGCGTTGAAGATATCACGGGGGGCACTAATGAAAAACTGTTTTTT
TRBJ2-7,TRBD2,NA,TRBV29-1,CSVGGGSPTEQYF,TGCAGCGTTGGGGGGGGGTCCCCAACCGAGCAGTACTTC
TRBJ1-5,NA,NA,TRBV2,CASRAQRAGGQPQHF,TGTGCCAGCAGAGCACAGAGGGCGGGCGGTCAGCCCCAGCATTTT
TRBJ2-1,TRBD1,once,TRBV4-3,CASSPIPGQGYEQFF,TGCGCCAGCAGCCCTATTCCGGGACAGGGGTATGAGCAGTTCTTC
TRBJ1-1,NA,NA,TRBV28,CASSVGTNTRGTEAFF,TGTGCCAGCAGCGTTGGGACAAATACCCGCGGCACTGAAGCTTTCTTT
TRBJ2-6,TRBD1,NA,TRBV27,CASSLQGELSGANVLTF,TGTGCCAGCAGTCTACAGGGGGAGTTATCTGGGGCCAACGTCCTGACTTTC
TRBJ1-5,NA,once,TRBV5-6,CASSSRDTYSNQPQHF,TGTGCCAGCAGCTCTCGCGACACGTATAGCAATCAGCCCCAGCATTTT
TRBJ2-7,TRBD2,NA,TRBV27,CASSPHPSGVYEQYF,TGTGCCAGCAGTCCACACCCTAGCGGAGTCTACGAGCAGTACTTC
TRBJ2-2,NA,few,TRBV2,CASSQTTPGELFF,TGTGCCAGCAGCCAGACGACACCTGGGGAGCTGTTTTTT
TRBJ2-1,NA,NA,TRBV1,CTSSQEGDEQFF,TGCACCAGCAGCCAAGAAGGGGATGAGCAGTTCTTC
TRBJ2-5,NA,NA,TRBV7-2,CASSLRQGSQETQYF,TGTGCCAGCAGCTTACGGCAGGGGAGCCAAGAGACCCAGTACTTC
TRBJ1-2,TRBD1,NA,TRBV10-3,CAISLGQGDGYTF,TGTGCCATCAGCCTCGGACAGGGAGATGGCTACACCTTC
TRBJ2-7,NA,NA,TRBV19,CASSMRGSSYEQYF,TGTGCCAGTAGTATGAGGGGGTCCTCCTACGAGCAGTACTTC
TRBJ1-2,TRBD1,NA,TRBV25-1,CASSATGVLWGYTF,TGTGCCAGCAGTGCGACAGGGGTATTGTGGGGCTACACCTTC
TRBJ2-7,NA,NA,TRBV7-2,CASSKFWRDPPYEQYF,TGTGCCAGCAGTAAATTTTGGCGGGACCCCCCCTACGAGCAGTACTTC
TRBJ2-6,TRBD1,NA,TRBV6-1,CASSEGPGGSSGANVLTF,TGTGCCAGCAGTGAAGGGCCAGGGGGTAGCTCTGGGGCCAACGTCCTGACTTTC
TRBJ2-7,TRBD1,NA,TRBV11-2,CASSLGFRGEQYF,TGTGCCAGCAGCTTAGGATTCAGGGGGGAGCAGTACTTC
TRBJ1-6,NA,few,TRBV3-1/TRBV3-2,CASSPSQGPNSPLHF,TGTGCCAGCAGCCCTTCCCAGGGCCCTAATTCACCCCTCCACTTT
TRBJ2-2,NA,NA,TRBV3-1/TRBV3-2,CASSQLGGAQGTGELFF,TGTGCCAGCAGCCAGCTTGGGGGCGCACAGGGCACCGGGGAGCTGTTTTTT
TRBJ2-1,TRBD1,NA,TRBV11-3,CASSSSGTGVQFF,TGTGCCAGCAGCTCCTCCGGGACAGGGGTTCAGTTCTTC
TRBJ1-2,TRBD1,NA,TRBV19,CASSVRDSRYTF,TGTGCCAGTAGTGTGCGGGACAGTCGTTACACCTTC
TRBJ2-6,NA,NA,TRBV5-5,CASSLLLFGANVLTF,TGTGCCAGCAGCTTGCTCCTCTTTGGGGCCAACGTCCTGACTTTC
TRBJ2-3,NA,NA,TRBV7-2,CASSLNIGRDDTQYF,TGTGCCAGCAGCTTAAATATTGGCAGGGATGATACGCAGTATTTT